The T cell receptor beta chain under discussion was sequenced for a study of cytomegalovirus exposure and HLA in healthy donors. General observations from the study: Earlier analysis found most TCR beta V segments productive about 87% or about 30% of the time. With further analysis later on, most CMV-associated TCR beta chains appeared HLA-restricted.

The primer mix had 60 Vbeta and 13 Jbeta primers. Repertoires were generated with immunoSEQ multiplex PCR, while TCRdb's copy carries only in-frame clones and drops some. The sample shows about 140,000 clones, almost 80% of them seen only once. Points on this clone: The antigen is unknown. The sample carries other DNA sequences with the same CDR3.

Germline assignment: CDR1 KGHSH and CDR2 LQKENI. There are 13 residues in the CDR3. Deletions cut 2 bases from V and 2 bases from J, with 7 bases between. V gene TRBV18 combines with J gene TRBJ2-7, with no clear D. This TCR was sampled from a woman in her 30s in good health and CMV-seronegative. Sequencing input: PBMCs. CDR3 coding DNA: TGTGCCAGCTCACCATATTTAGCCTACGAGCAGTACTTC. Protein sequence: CASSPYLAYEQYF.